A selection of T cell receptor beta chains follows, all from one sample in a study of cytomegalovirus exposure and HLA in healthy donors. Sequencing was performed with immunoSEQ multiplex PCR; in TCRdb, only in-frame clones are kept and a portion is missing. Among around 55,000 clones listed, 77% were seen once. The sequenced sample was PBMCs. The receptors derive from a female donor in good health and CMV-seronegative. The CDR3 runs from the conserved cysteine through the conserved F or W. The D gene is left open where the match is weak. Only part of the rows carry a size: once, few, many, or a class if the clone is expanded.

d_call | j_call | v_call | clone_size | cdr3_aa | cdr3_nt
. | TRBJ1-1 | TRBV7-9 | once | CASSSIQGLNTEAFF | TGTGCCAGCAGCTCCATACAGGGACTGAACACTGAAGCTTTCTTT
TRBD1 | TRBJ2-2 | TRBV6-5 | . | CASTPGTGFSGELFF | TGTGCCAGCACTCCCGGGACAGGGTTTTCCGGGGAGCTGTTTTTT
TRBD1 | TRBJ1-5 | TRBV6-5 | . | CASSRDRGQPQHF | TGTGCCAGCAGCCGGGACAGGGGTCAGCCCCAGCATTTT
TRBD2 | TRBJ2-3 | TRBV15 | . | CATSLGGLDTQYF | TGTGCCACCAGCCTCGGGGGGTTGGATACGCAGTATTTT
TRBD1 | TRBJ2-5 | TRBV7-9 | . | CASSRGQQETQYF | TGTGCCAGCAGCAGGGGACAGCAAGAGACCCAGTACTTC
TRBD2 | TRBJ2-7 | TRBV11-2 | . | CASSFRPWREGSYEQYF | TGTGCCAGCAGCTTCCGACCCTGGCGGGAGGGCTCCTACGAGCAGTACTTC
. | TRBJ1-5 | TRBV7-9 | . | CASSKNRDQPQHF | TGTGCCAGCAGCAAGAACAGGGACCAGCCCCAGCATTTT
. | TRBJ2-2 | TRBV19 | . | CASSPHNTGELFF | TGTGCCAGTAGTCCACACAACACCGGGGAGCTGTTTTTT
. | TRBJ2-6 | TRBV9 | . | CASSVEATFSSGANVLTF | TGTGCCAGCAGCGTAGAGGCGACATTCAGCTCTGGGGCCAACGTCCTGACTTTC
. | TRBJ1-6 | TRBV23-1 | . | CAGLPGLNSPLHF | TGCGCCGGGCTCCCAGGGCTTAATTCACCCCTCCACTTT
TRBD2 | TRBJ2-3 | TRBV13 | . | CASSSRTSSTDTQYF | TGTGCCAGCAGCTCCCGGACTAGTAGCACAGATACGCAGTATTTT
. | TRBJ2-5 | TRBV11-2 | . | CASSLASGGETQYF | TGTGCCAGCAGCTTAGCCAGCGGAGGGGAGACCCAGTACTTC
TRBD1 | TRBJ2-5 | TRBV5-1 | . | CASSWGQGDETQYF | TGCGCCAGCAGCTGGGGACAGGGGGATGAGACCCAGTACTTC
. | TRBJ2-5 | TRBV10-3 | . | CAISESISEETQYF | TGTGCCATCAGTGAGTCTATAAGCGAAGAGACCCAGTACTTC
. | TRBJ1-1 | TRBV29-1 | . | CSVAYTEAFF | TGCAGCGTTGCCTACACTGAAGCTTTCTTT
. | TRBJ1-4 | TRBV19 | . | CASRETGTNEKLFF | TGTGCCAGTAGGGAGACAGGAACTAATGAAAAACTGTTTTTT
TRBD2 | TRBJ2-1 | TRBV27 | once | CASSRGVRTSGATSYNEQFF | TGTGCCAGCAGCCGTGGGGTACGGACTAGCGGGGCGACCTCCTACAATGAGCAGTTCTTC
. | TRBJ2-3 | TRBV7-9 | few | CASSLVPTGTDTQYF | TGTGCCAGCAGCTTAGTCCCCACAGGGACAGATACGCAGTATTTT
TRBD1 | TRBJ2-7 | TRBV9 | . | CASSAYSPGQGTYEQYF | TGTGCCAGCAGCGCTTACTCTCCGGGACAGGGTACCTACGAGCAGTACTTC
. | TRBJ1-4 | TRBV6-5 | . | CASISLREGNEKLFF | TGTGCCAGCATATCCCTGAGGGAAGGGAATGAAAAACTGTTTTTT
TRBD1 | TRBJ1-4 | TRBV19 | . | CASSTDRGFGEKLFF | TGTGCCAGTAGTACAGACAGGGGATTCGGAGAAAAACTGTTTTTT
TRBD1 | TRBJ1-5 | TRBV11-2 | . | CASSYDRGTGQPQHF | TGTGCCAGCAGCTACGACAGGGGGACGGGGCAGCCCCAGCATTTT
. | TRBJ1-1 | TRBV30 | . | CAWSVSRNTEAFF | TGTGCCTGGAGTGTAAGCCGGAACACTGAAGCTTTCTTT
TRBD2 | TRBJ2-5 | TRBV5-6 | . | CASSLAGGWETQYF | TGTGCCAGCAGCTTGGCGGGGGGGTGGGAGACCCAGTACTTC
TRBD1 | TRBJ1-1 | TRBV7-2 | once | CASSSTGGSTEAFF | TGTGCCAGCAGCAGTACAGGGGGAAGCACTGAAGCTTTCTTT
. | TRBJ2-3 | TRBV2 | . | CASSLGLRPDTQYF | TGTGCCAGCAGCCTAGGCCTACGTCCGGATACGCAGTATTTT
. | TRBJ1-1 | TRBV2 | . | CASSLTWRDTEAFF | TGTGCCAGCAGCCTCACTTGGAGGGACACTGAAGCTTTCTTT
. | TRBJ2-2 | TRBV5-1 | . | CASSSSLGATNTGELFF | TGCGCCAGCAGCTCTTCTTTGGGGGCTACGAACACCGGGGAGCTGTTTTTT
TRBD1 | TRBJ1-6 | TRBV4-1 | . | CASSQDWGQGRYNSPLHF | TGCGCCAGCAGCCAAGATTGGGGACAGGGGAGGTATAATTCACCCCTCCACTTT
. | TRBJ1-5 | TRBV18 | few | CASSPPNQPQHF | TGTGCCAGCTCACCCCCGAATCAGCCCCAGCATTTT
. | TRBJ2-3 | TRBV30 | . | CAWSGSGISADTQYF | TGTGCCTGGAGCGGTAGCGGTATCAGTGCAGATACGCAGTATTTT